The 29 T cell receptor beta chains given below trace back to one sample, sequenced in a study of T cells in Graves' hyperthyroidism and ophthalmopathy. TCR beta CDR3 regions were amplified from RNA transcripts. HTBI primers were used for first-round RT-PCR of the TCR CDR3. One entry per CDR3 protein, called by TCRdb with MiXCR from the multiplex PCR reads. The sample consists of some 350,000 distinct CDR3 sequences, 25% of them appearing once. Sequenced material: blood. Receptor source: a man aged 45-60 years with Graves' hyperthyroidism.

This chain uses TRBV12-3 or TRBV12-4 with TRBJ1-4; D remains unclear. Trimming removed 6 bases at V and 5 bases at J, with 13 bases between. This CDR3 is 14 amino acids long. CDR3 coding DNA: TGTGCCAGCAGACTCAGTTTAGGGAATGAAAAACTGTTTTTT. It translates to CASRLSLGNEKLFF.

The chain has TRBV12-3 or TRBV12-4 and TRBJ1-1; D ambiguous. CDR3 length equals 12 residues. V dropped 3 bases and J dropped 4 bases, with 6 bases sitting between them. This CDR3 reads CASSLAVTEAFF. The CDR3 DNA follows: TGTGCCAGCAGTTTGGCAGTCACTGAAGCTTTCTTT.

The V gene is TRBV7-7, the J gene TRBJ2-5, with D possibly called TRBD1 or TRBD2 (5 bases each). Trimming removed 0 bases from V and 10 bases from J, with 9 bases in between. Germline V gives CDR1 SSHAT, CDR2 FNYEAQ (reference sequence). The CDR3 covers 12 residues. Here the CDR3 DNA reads TGTGCCAGCAGCTTAGCTGGGGGTGACCAGTACTTC. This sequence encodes CASSLAGGDQYF.

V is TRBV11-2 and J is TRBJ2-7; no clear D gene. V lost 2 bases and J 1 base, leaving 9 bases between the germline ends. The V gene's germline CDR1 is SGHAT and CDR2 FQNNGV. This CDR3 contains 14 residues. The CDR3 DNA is TGTGCCAGCAGCTTATCTAGGCCATCCTACGAGCAGTACTTC. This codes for CASSLSRPSYEQYF.

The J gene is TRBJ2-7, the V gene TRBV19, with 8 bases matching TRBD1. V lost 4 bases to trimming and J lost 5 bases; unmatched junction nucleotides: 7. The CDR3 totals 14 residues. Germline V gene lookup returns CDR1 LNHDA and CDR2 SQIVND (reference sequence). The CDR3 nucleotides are TGTGCCAGTAGTAAAACGGGACAGGCCCACGAGCAGTACTTC. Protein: CASSKTGQAHEQYF. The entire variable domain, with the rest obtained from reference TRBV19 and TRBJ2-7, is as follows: DGGITQSPKYLFRKEGQNVTLSCEQNLNHDAMYWYRQDPGQGLRLIYYSQIVNDFQKGDIAEGYSVSREKKESFPLTVTSAQKNPTAFYLCASSKTGQAHEQYFGPGTRLTVT.

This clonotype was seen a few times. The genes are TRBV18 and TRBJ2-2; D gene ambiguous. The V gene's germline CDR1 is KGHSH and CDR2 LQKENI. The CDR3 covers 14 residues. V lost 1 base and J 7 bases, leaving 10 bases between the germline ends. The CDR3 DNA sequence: TGTGCCAGCTCACCACGTGCAAGTGGCGGGGAGCTGTTTTTT. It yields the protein CASSPRASGGELFF.

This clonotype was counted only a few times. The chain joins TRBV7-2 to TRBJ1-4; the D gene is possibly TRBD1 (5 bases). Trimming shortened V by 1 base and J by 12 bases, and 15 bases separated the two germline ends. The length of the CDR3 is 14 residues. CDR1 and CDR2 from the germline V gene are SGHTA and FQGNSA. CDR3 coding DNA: TGTGCCAGCAGCTTAGTGGGTGGGACTAAGGAACTGTTTTTT. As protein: CASSLVGGTKELFF.

CDR3 nucleotide sequence: TGTGCCAGCAGCTTGGACACTAGCGGAACTTACAATGAGCAGTTCTTC. Protein product: CASSLDTSGTYNEQFF. The J gene is TRBJ2-1, the V gene TRBV5-5; the match to TRBD2 covers 8 bases. In germline, CDR1 is SGHKS, CDR2 YYEKEE (reference sequence). The CDR3 has 16 amino acids. The V and J ends lost 0 bases and 4 bases, in that order; junction bases with no gene match: 6.

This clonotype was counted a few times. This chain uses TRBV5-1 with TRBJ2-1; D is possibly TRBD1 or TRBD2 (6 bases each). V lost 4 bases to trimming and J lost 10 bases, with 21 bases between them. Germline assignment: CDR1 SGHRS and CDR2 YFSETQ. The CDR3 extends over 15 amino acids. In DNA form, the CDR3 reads TGCGCCAGCAGCCCCTCCTCCGGGGGCCTGCGGGAGCAGTTCTTC. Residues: CASSPSSGGLREQFF. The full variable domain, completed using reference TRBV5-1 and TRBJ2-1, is KAGVTQTPRYLIKTRGQQVTLSCSPISGHRSVSWYQQTPGQGLQFLFEYFSETQRNKGNFPGRFSGRQFSNSRSEMNVSTLELGDSALYLCASSPSSGGLREQFFGPGTRLTVL.

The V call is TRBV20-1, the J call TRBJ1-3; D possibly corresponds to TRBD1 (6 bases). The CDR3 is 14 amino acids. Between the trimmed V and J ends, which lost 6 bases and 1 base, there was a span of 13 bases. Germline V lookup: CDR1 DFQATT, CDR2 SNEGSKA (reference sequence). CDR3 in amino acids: CSALNRVSGNTIYF. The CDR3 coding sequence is TGCAGTGCCTTAAACAGGGTATCTGGAAACACCATATATTTT.

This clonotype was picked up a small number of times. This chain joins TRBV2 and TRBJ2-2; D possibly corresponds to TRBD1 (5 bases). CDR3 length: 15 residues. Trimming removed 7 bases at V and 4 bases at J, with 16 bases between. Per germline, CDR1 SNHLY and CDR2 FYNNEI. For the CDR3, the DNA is TGTGCCAGCACCCGGAACCAGGGCGGCACCGGGGAGCTGTTTTTT. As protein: CASTRNQGGTGELFF. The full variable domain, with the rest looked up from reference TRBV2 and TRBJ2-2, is EPEVTQTPSHQVTQMGQEVILRCVPISNHLYFYWYRQILGQKVEFLVSFYNNEISEKSEIFDDQFSVERPDGSNFTLKIRSTKLEDSAMYFCASTRNQGGTGELFFGEGSRLTVL.

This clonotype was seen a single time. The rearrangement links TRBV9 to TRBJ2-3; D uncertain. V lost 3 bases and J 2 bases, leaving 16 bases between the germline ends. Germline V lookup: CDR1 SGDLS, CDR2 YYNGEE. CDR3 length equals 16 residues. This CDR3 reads CASSDHPDPVTDTQYF. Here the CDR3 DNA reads TGTGCCAGCAGCGACCACCCGGATCCCGTCACAGATACGCAGTATTTT.

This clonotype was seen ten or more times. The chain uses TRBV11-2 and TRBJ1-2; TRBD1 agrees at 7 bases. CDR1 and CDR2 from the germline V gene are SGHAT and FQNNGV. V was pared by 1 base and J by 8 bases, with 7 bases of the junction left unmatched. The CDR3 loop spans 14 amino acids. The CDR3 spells CASSLAIDRAGYTF. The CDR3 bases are TGTGCCAGCAGCTTAGCGATAGACAGGGCAGGCTACACCTTC.

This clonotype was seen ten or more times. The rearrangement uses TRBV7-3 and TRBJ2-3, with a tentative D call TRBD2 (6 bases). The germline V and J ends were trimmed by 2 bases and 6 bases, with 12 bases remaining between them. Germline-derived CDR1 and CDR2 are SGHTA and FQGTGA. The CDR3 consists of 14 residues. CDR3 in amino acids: CASSLGGGRDTQYF. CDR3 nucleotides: TGTGCCAGCAGCTTAGGCGGTGGGAGGGATACGCAGTATTTT. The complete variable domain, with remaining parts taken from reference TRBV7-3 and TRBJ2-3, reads GAGVSQTPSNKVTEKGKYVELRCDPISGHTALYWYRQSLGQGPEFLIYFQGTGAADDSGLPNDRFFAVRPEGSVSTLKIQRTERGDSAVYLCASSLGGGRDTQYFGPGTRLTVL.

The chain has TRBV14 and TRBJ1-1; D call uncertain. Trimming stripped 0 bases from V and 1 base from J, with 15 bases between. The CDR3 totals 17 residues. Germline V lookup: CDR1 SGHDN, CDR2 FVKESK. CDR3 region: CASSQERKGGWNTEAFF. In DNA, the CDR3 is TGTGCCAGCAGCCAAGAACGTAAAGGAGGGTGGAACACTGAAGCTTTCTTT.

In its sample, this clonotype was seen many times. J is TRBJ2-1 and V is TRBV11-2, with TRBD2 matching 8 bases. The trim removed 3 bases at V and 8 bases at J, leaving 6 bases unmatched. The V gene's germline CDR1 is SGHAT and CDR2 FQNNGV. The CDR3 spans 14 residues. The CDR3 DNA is TGTGCCAGCAGCTTGCCTAGCGGGTTATATGAGCAGTTCTTC. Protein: CASSLPSGLYEQFF.

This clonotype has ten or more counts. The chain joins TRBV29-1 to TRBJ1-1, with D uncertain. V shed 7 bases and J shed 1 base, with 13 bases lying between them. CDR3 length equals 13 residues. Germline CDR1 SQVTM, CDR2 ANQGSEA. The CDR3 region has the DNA TGCAGCGGCACGACGGGAGGGAACACTGAAGCTTTCTTT. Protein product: CSGTTGGNTEAFF.

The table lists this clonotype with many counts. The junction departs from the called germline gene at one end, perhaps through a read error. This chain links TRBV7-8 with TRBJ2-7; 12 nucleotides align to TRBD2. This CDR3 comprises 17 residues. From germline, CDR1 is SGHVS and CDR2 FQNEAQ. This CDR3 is CASSLAGGPGSGYEQYF. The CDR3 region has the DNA TGTGCCAGCAGCCTAGCGGGAGGGCCTGGGTCTGGATACGAGCAGTACTTC.

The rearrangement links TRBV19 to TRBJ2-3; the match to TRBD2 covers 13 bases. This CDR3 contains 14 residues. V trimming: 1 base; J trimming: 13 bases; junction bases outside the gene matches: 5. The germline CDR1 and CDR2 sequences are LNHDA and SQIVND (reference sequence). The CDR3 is CASSIALAGGPKYF. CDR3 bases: TGTGCCAGTAGTATAGCACTAGCGGGAGGGCCGAAGTATTTT.

CDR3 coding DNA: TGTGCCTGGACCGAGCTTGGGACTAGCGGGCGGGAGACCCAGTACTTC. This sequence encodes CAWTELGTSGRETQYF. This chain uses TRBV30 with TRBJ2-5; TRBD2 agrees at 12 bases. Germline values: CDR1 GTSNPN, CDR2 SVGIG (reference sequence). CDR3 size: 16 residues. V shed 4 bases, J shed 5 bases, and the junction held 11 bases outside the gene matches.

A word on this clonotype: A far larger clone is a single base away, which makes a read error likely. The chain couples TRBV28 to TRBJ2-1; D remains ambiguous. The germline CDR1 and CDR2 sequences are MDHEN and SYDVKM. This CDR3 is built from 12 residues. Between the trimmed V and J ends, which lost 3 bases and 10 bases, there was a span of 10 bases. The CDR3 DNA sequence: TGTGCCAGCAGTTTTCAGAACTACGAGCAGTTCTTC. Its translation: CASSFQNYEQFF.

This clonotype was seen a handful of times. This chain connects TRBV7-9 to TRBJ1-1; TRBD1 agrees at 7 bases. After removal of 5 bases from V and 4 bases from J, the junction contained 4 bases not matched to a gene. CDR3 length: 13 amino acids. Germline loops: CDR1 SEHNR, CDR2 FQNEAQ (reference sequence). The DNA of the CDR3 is TGTGCCAGCAGCCCGACAGGGACCACTGAAGCTTTCTTT. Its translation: CASSPTGTTEAFF.

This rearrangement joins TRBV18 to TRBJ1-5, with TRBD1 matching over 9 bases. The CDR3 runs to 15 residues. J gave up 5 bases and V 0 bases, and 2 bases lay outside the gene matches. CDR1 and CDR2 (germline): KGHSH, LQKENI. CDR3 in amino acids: CASSPPGDRDQPQHF. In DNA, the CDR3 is TGTGCCAGCTCACCACCGGGGGACAGGGATCAGCCCCAGCATTTT.

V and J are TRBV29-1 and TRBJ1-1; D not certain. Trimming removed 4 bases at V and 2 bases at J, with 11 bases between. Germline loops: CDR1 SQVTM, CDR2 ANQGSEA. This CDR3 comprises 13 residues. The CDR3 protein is CSVVVWPNTEAFF. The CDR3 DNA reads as TGCAGCGTTGTTGTATGGCCTAACACTGAAGCTTTCTTT.

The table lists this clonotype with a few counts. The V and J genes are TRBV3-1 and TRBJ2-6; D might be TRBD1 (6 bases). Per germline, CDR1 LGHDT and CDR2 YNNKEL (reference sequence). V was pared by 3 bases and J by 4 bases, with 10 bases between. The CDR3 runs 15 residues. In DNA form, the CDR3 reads TGTGCCAGCAGCCATAGGGGGACCGGGGCCAACGTCCTGACTTTC. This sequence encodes CASSHRGTGANVLTF. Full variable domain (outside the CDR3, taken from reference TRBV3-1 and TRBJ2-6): DTAVSQTPKYLVTQMGNDKSIKCEQNLGHDTMYWYKQDSKKFLKIMFSYNNKELIINETVPNRFSPKSPDKAHLNLHINSLELGDSAVYFCASSHRGTGANVLTFGAGSRLTVL.

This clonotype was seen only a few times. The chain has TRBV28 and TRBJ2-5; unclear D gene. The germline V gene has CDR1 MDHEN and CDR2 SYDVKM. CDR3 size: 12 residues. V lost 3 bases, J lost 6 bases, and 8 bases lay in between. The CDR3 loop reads CASSLNGKTQYF. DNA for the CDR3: TGTGCCAGCAGTTTGAATGGAAAGACCCAGTACTTC.

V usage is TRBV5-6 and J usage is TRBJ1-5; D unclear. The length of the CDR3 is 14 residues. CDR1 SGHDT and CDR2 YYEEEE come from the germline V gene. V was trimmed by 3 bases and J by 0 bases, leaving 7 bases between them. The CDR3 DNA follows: TGTGCCAGCAGCTCCGGGGTTAGCAATCAGCCCCAGCATTTT. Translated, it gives CASSSGVSNQPQHF.

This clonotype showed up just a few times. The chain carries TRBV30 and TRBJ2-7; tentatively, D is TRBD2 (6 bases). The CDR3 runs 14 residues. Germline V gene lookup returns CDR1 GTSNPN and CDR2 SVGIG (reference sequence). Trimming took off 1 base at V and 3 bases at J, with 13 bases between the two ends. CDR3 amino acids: CAWSAGVWGYEQYF. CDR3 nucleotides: TGTGCCTGGAGTGCGGGGGTATGGGGCTACGAGCAGTACTTC.

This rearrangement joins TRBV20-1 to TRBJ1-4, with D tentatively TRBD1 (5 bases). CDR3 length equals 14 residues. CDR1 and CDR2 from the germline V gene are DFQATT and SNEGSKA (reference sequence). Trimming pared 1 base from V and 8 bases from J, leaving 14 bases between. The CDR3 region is CSARGLQGDEKLFF. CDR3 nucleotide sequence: TGCAGTGCTAGAGGGTTGCAGGGCGACGAAAAACTGTTTTTT.